The next 17 T cell receptor beta chains were all read from a single sample in a study of cytomegalovirus exposure and HLA in healthy donors. PCR involved 60 Vbeta and 13 Jbeta primers. TCRdb keeps only in-frame clones here, not all; method: immunoSEQ multiplex PCR. The table has about 130,000 clones, approximately 79% seen once. The sequencing sample was made of PBMCs. The receptors originated from a man between 18 and 29 years old in good health and CMV-seropositive.

The rearrangement joins TRBV15 to TRBJ2-5; D is undetermined. V gave up 0 bases and J gave up 7 bases, with 18 bases separating them. The CDR3 length is 16 residues. CDR1 is LNHNV and CDR2 is YYDKDF in the germline V gene (reference sequence). This chain's CDR3 is CATSRDLVQRSATQYF. The CDR3 region has the DNA TGTGCCACCAGCAGAGATCTTGTCCAGCGCTCCGCGACCCAGTACTTC. The whole variable domain, remainder taken from reference TRBV15 and TRBJ2-5, is DAMVIQNPRYQVTQFGKPVTLSCSQTLNHNVMYWYQQKSSQAPKLLFHYYDKDFNNEADTPDNFQSRRPNTSFCFLDIRSPGLGDTAMYLCATSRDLVQRSATQYFGPGTRLLVL.

This chain links TRBV2 with TRBJ2-7, with 12 bases fitting TRBD1. The J segment lost 2 bases and the V segment lost 7 bases, leaving 6 bases of the junction unmatched. The CDR3 has 15 amino acids. CDR1 and CDR2 from the germline V gene are SNHLY and FYNNEI. CDR3 in DNA: TGTGCCAGCATCGAGGGGGACAGGGGGCCCTACGAGCAGTACTTC. It encodes CASIEGDRGPYEQYF.

The sample holds a few counts of this clone. V is TRBV13 and J is TRBJ2-7, with TRBD1 identical over 9 bases. Germline CDR1 reads PRHDT; CDR2 reads FYEKMQ (reference sequence). V was pared by 5 bases and J by 6 bases, with 2 bases of the junction left unmatched. The CDR3 spans 12 residues. Written as DNA, the CDR3 is TGTGCCAGCAGCCTGGACAGGGGCGAGCAGTACTTC. Translated: CASSLDRGEQYF.

V is TRBV7-8 and J is TRBJ2-5, with TRBD2 matching over 11 bases. CDR3 length: 18 residues. CDR1 and CDR2 from the germline V gene are SGHVS and FQNEAQ. V was clipped by 1 base and J by 5 bases; unmatched bases: 12. In DNA form, the CDR3 reads TGTGCCAGCAGCTTAGGTCCCCTAGCGGGAGGAGGCGTGGAGACCCAGTACTTC. This translates into CASSLGPLAGGGVETQYF.

This clone was seen only a few times. CDR3 region: CASSLYRGDLGEQYF. In nucleotides, the CDR3 is TGTGCCAGCAGTCTATACAGGGGGGACTTAGGCGAGCAGTACTTC. The V gene is TRBV27, the J gene TRBJ2-7; 8 bases map to TRBD1. Germline values: CDR1 MNHEY, CDR2 SMNVEV (reference sequence). The CDR3 is made up of 15 amino acids. V was clipped by 5 bases and J by 6 bases; unmatched bases: 12.

This chain connects TRBV29-1 to TRBJ1-1, with D possibly being TRBD1 (5 bases). V was trimmed by 7 bases and J by 5 bases, leaving 11 bases between them. The CDR3 spans 11 residues. The germline gives CDR1 SQVTM, CDR2 ANQGSEA. DNA for the CDR3: TGCAGCGGGGACCGGGGGACTGAAGCTTTCTTT. Translation: CSGDRGTEAFF.

The chain recombines TRBV28 with TRBJ1-5; 10 bases are shared with TRBD1. There are 21 residues in the CDR3. Germline assignment: CDR1 MDHEN and CDR2 SYDVKM. V lost 3 bases, J lost 1 base, and 18 bases stayed unmatched. CDR3: CASSFLLYPGQGTSSNQPQHF. CDR3 DNA: TGTGCCAGCAGTTTCCTTTTATATCCGGGACAGGGGACTTCGAGCAATCAGCCCCAGCATTTT.

This sequence joins TRBV4-1 and TRBJ2-7; D is perhaps TRBD1 (6 bases). The V and J ends lost 0 bases and 7 bases respectively, with 10 bases between them. The CDR3 has 13 residues. Germline CDR1 reads MGHRA; CDR2 reads YSYEKL. CDR3 protein: CASSQEGALEQYF. In DNA form, the CDR3 reads TGCGCCAGCAGCCAAGAGGGGGCTCTTGAGCAGTACTTC.

The chain carries TRBV5-1 and TRBJ2-3, with D unresolved. CDR1 SGHRS and CDR2 YFSETQ come from the germline V gene. V was shortened by 2 bases and J by 3 bases, with 4 bases between the two germline ends. CDR3 length equals 12 residues. The CDR3 DNA follows: TGCGCCAGCAGCTTCGGGACAGATACGCAGTATTTT. Protein product: CASSFGTDTQYF.

The rearrangement joins TRBV5-1 to TRBJ1-1; 8 bases align to TRBD1. Trimming removed 4 bases from V and 3 bases from J; junction bases left unmatched: 2. In germline, CDR1 is SGHRS, CDR2 YFSETQ. There are 13 residues in the CDR3. This chain's CDR3 is CASSDRGDTEAFF. The CDR3 nucleotides are TGCGCCAGCAGCGACAGGGGAGACACTGAAGCTTTCTTT.

V usage is TRBV6-5 and J usage is TRBJ1-2, with D possibly TRBD1 on 5 matching bases. Germline V gene lookup returns CDR1 MNHEY and CDR2 SVGAGI. Trimming took off 4 bases at V and 8 bases at J, with 14 bases between the two ends. This CDR3 spans 13 amino acids. Here the CDR3 reads CASSSSQGLGYTF. The CDR3 DNA reads TGTGCCAGCAGTTCATCGCAGGGACTCGGCTACACCTTC.

The rearrangement links TRBV5-6 to TRBJ2-5; 10 positions match TRBD1. V shed 6 bases and J 5 bases; nucleotides not matched to a gene: 7. This CDR3 is built from 14 residues. From germline, CDR1 is SGHDT and CDR2 YYEEEE. This chain's CDR3 is CASTTDRGLETQYF. The CDR3, as DNA: TGTGCCAGCACCACAGACAGGGGGCTCGAGACCCAGTACTTC.

CDR3 sequence reads: CAWSVRGPGTSGNVSPNEQYF. As DNA, the CDR3 is TGTGCCTGGAGTGTACGGGGTCCGGGGACTAGCGGGAATGTGAGTCCTAACGAGCAGTACTTC. The genes are TRBV30 and TRBJ2-7, with 13 bases identical to TRBD2. This CDR3 region has 21 residues. V trimming: 0 bases; J trimming: 5 bases; junction bases outside the gene matches: 22. Germline-derived CDR1 and CDR2 are GTSNPN and SVGIG (reference sequence). Combining the CDR3 with reference TRBV30 and TRBJ2-7 gives the whole variable domain SQTIHQWPATLVQPVGSPLSLECTVEGTSNPNLYWYRQAAGRGLQLLFYSVGIGQISSEVPQNLSASRPQDRQFILSSKKLLLSDSGFYLCAWSVRGPGTSGNVSPNEQYFGPGTRLTVT.

As to this clone: An end of the junction does not agree with germline; a read error may underlie this. The chain has TRBV5-8 and TRBJ2-1, with 8 bases fitting TRBD2. CDR1 and CDR2 (germline): SGHTS, YDEGEE. The CDR3 is made up of 14 amino acids. CDR3 sequence: CASNLYLAGNEQFF. CDR3 sequence (DNA): TGTGCCAGCAACTTGTATCTAGCGGGCAATGAGCAGTTCTTC.

The genes are TRBV27 and TRBJ1-2; weak D call: TRBD1 (6 bases). This CDR3 has 12 residues. Germline assignment: CDR1 MNHEY and CDR2 SMNVEV (reference sequence). V was clipped by 5 bases and J by 8 bases, with 12 bases between them. In nucleotides, the CDR3 is TGTGCCAGCAGTAGAACAGGGACCGGCTACACCTTC. Translation: CASSRTGTGYTF.

The J gene is TRBJ2-5, the V gene TRBV28; TRBD2 aligns across 9 bases. Germline CDR1 MDHEN, CDR2 SYDVKM. This CDR3 spans 14 amino acids. With 3 bases clipped from V and 11 bases from J, the junction kept 10 bases outside the gene matches. The CDR3: CASSFAGGGLEQYF. As DNA, the CDR3 is TGTGCCAGCAGTTTCGCGGGAGGGGGTCTGGAGCAGTACTTC.

The J gene is TRBJ1-5, the V gene TRBV2; D is possibly TRBD1 (5 bases). V shed 3 bases and J shed 7 bases, with 10 bases lying between them. Germline V gene sequence: CDR1 SNHLY, CDR2 FYNNEI. CDR3 length: 13 residues. CDR3 DNA: TGTGCCAGCAGTGAGGCAGGGATCCAGCCCCAGCATTTT. Its protein is CASSEAGIQPQHF.